This T cell receptor (beta chain) comes out of a study of cytomegalovirus exposure and HLA in healthy donors. Concerning this clone: Its matching antigen is unknown.

V was pared by 5 bases and J by 2 bases, with 10 bases between. The CDR3 is made up of 14 amino acids. The germline V gene encodes CDR1 MDHEN and CDR2 SYDVKM. Whole-study findings and limits: V- and J-gene trimming of TCR beta was linked (in a later analysis) to a missense DCLRE1C variant.

PCR was performed using 60 Vbeta and 13 Jbeta primers. Only in-frame clones appear in the TCRdb table, and some are missing; sequencing was by immunoSEQ multiplex PCR. The sample holds 150,000 or so clones, around 72% seen once. Input material: PBMCs. The receptor's source is a female donor in good health and CMV-seronegative. The chain couples TRBV28 to TRBJ1-5, with no clear D. This chain's CDR3 is CASSLRFGNQPQHF. The CDR3 DNA sequence: TGTGCCAGCAGTCTGAGGTTTGGCAATCAGCCCCAGCATTTT.